The 15 T cell receptor beta chains given below trace back to one sample, sequenced in a study of cytomegalovirus exposure and HLA in healthy donors. The study ran its PCR with 60 Vbeta and 13 Jbeta primers. The method was immunoSEQ multiplex PCR; TCRdb's version includes in-frame clones alone and lacks a portion of them. The repertoire has under 140,000 clones, approximately 79% of them found once; the top ten carry 6.2%. The specimen was PBMCs. These receptors originate from a man aged 25-40 years in good health and CMV-seropositive.

Only a few counts were recorded for this clone. V gene TRBV30 combines with J gene TRBJ1-1; D ambiguous. The CDR3 extends over 13 amino acids. The germline V and J ends were trimmed by 0 bases and 7 bases, with 12 bases remaining between them. Germline V gene sequence: CDR1 GTSNPN, CDR2 SVGIG (reference sequence). The CDR3 DNA reads TGTGCCTGGAGTGTATTGGAGGTGGGTGAAGCTTTCTTT. It specifies CAWSVLEVGEAFF.

This clone was detected a few times. The rearrangement links TRBV5-4 to TRBJ1-2; the D gene is possibly TRBD1 (6 bases). The germline gives CDR1 SGHNT, CDR2 YYREEE (reference sequence). The CDR3 is 14 residues long. With 0 bases removed from V and 8 bases from J, the gap between germline ends came to 14 bases. Written as DNA, the CDR3 is TGTGCCAGCAGCTTGGATGGGAGAGACAGGGGCTACACCTTC. Protein product: CASSLDGRDRGYTF.

The gene calls are TRBV10-2 and TRBJ2-3; 9 bases are a match to TRBD2. J lost 4 bases, V lost 7 bases, and 6 bases had no gene match. The germline V gene has CDR1 WSHSY and CDR2 SAAADI. The CDR3 has 14 residues. In DNA form, the CDR3 reads TGCGCCAGCATGGGCGGGGGGGCCCCAGATACGCAGTATTTT. This encodes CASMGGGAPDTQYF.

The rearrangement joins TRBV19 to TRBJ1-2; TRBD1 is a possible D gene (5 bases). The CDR3 totals 13 residues. Germline assignment: CDR1 LNHDA and CDR2 SQIVND (reference sequence). The V and J ends lost 3 bases and 8 bases respectively, with 13 bases between them. The CDR3 protein is CASSIGGGEGYTF. The CDR3 DNA follows: TGTGCCAGTAGTATTGGGGGAGGCGAAGGCTACACCTTC.

V gene TRBV7-2 combines with J gene TRBJ2-7; 7 bases are a match to TRBD2. V lost 4 bases and J lost 0; bases outside the gene matches: 3. Germline loops: CDR1 SGHTA, CDR2 FQGNSA. CDR3 length: 14 residues. CDR3 coding DNA: TGTGCCAGCAGCTCCAGCGGGGCCTCCTACGAGCAGTACTTC. It codes for CASSSSGASYEQYF.

This clone was seen a handful of times. The chain carries TRBV19 and TRBJ1-5; D is ambiguous. V lost 3 bases to trimming and J lost 3 bases, with 9 bases between them. The CDR3 spans 14 residues. Germline CDR1 is LNHDA and CDR2 is SQIVND (reference sequence). The CDR3 sequence: CASSMTSANQPQHF. The DNA for the CDR3 is TGTGCCAGTAGTATGACAAGTGCCAATCAGCCCCAGCATTTT.

V is TRBV6-5 and J is TRBJ2-7, with D possibly matching TRBD1 (6 bases). CDR1 is MNHEY, CDR2 SVGAGI, per germline. Trimming cost V 2 bases and J 5 bases, with 13 bases left between them. The CDR3 sequence is 14 residues long. CDR3 amino acids: CASSYMAGDNEQYF. CDR3 nucleotides: TGTGCCAGCAGTTACATGGCAGGGGACAACGAGCAGTACTTC.

The chain has TRBV6-1 and TRBJ2-7, with 7 bases lining up with TRBD1. V was pared by 8 bases and J by 5 bases, with 12 bases of the junction left unmatched. The CDR3 is 14 amino acids. Germline V gene data show CDR1 as MNHNS and CDR2 as SASEGT. CDR3 DNA: TGTGCCAGCTCCTCCTCCGACAGGGCGGACGAGCAGTACTTC. It is translated as CASSSSDRADEQYF.

The chain uses TRBV7-6 and TRBJ2-1; TRBD1 is a possible D gene (6 bases). Germline V gives CDR1 SGHVS, CDR2 FNYEAQ. The CDR3 has 16 amino acids. V was cut by 3 bases and J by 7 bases, with 19 bases left in between. CDR3 bases: TGTGCCAGCAGCTTTAATCAGGGGCCGGTGGAGAATGAGCAGTTCTTC. Translating gives CASSFNQGPVENEQFF.

The chain carries TRBV21-1 and TRBJ1-1; no DNA check was done on the table's D call, TRBD1. TRBV21-1 is assigned pseudogene status. The CDR3 is 18 amino acids. In DNA form, the CDR3 reads TGTGCCAGCAGCTACCGGGCCTGGGACAGTCTGAGGAACACTGAAGCTTTCTTT. It specifies CASSYRAWDSLRNTEAFF.

This clone has just a few counts. The chain recombines TRBV4-1 with TRBJ1-5; 9 bases fit TRBD1. J gave up 4 bases and V 3 bases, and 4 bases lay outside the gene matches. This CDR3 is built from 15 residues. The V gene's germline CDR1 is MGHRA and CDR2 YSYEKL. The CDR3 DNA is TGCGCCAGCAGCCACCCGGGACAGGGTAATCAGCCCCAGCATTTT. It encodes CASSHPGQGNQPQHF.

The genes are TRBV28 and TRBJ2-7; 9 bases map to TRBD1. The V gene end was trimmed by 3 bases and the J gene end by 5 bases; junction bases not matched to a gene: 8. The germline gives CDR1 MDHEN, CDR2 SYDVKM. The CDR3 consists of 15 residues. CDR3: CASSLWDREWDEQYF. For the CDR3, the DNA is TGTGCCAGCAGTTTGTGGGACAGGGAATGGGACGAGCAGTACTTC.

This clone was counted a few times. This sequence joins TRBV28 and TRBJ2-5, with 7 nucleotides matching TRBD1. Trimming at V came to 5 bases and at J to 3 bases, leaving 3 bases not matched to a gene. Germline V gene lookup returns CDR1 MDHEN and CDR2 SYDVKM. This CDR3 has 13 amino acids. CDR3 amino acids: CASSLDREETQYF. Here the CDR3 DNA reads TGTGCCAGCAGTCTCGACAGGGAAGAGACCCAGTACTTC. The full variable domain, its missing parts supplied by reference TRBV28 and TRBJ2-5, is DVKVTQSSRYLVKRTGEKVFLECVQDMDHENMFWYRQDPGLGLRLIYFSYDVKMKEKGDIPEGYSVSREKKERFSLILESASTNQTSMYLCASSLDREETQYFGPGTRLLVL.

For the CDR3, the DNA is TGTGCCAGCAGTGAAAGGGGGCCGACCTACGAGCAGTACTTC. As protein: CASSERGPTYEQYF. The chain is built from TRBV6-1 and TRBJ2-7; 7 bases match TRBD1. The junction had 3 bases not matched to a gene; V was cut back by 2 bases and J by 2 bases. Per germline, CDR1 MNHNS and CDR2 SASEGT. This CDR3 contains 14 residues.

V gene TRBV9 combines with J gene TRBJ1-1; unclear D gene. Germline CDR1 SGDLS, CDR2 YYNGEE. Deletions cut 4 bases from V and 4 bases from J, with 11 bases between. CDR3 length equals 13 residues. The DNA for the CDR3 is TGTGCCAGCAGCCCATTTTATAGCACTGAAGCTTTCTTT. Protein sequence: CASSPFYSTEAFF.